A selection of T cell receptor beta chains follows, all from one sample in a study of T cell responses to AZD1222 COVID-19 vaccine. Clones were sequenced by immunoSEQ multiplex PCR, and TCRdb holds only the in-frame ones, with some missing. The sample has around 130,000 clones, 90% to 95% seen once. Sequenced here: peripheral blood, sampled 28 days after the second AZD1222 dose. All receptors derive from an adult who received the AZD1222 COVID-19 vaccine. Each CDR3 is given without its conserved first and last residue. Rows may omit the clone size; those that give it use once, few, many or a size class.

>TRBV10-3|-
AISESAQGWTEAF
>TRBV10-3|once
ATLLGNTIY
>TRBV28|-
ASASTAVYSNQPQH
>TRBV6-5|once
ASSFPGTGVTEAF
>TRBV12-3/TRBV12-4|-
ASSFRTNEKLF
>TRBV29-1|-
SVSVGGTNEKLF
>TRBV28|once
ASSFGQHYGYT
>TRBV4-1|-
ASSQVGQGTYGYT
>TRBV18|-
ASSPPGAGYT
>TRBV7-9|-
ASSLGGSGLEKLF
>TRBV18|-
ASSAHQGRNAEAF
>TRBV5-1|once
ASSHARGGGLKTNTGELF
>TRBV18|-
ASSPRGRNTEAF
>TRBV20-1|-
SALTGLRAF
>TRBV18|-
ASSAASTDTQY
>TRBV28|-
ASRGTSGNTIY
>TRBV20-1|few
SARDTYGYT
>TRBV4-3|-
ASSQGTGFYEQY
>TRBV9|-
ASSVGSFNGYT
>TRBV19|-
ASSINRQGETEAF
>TRBV4-1|-
ASSPWGPRYAIY
>TRBV9|once
ASSFGLAHEQF
>TRBV27|-
ASSLGYSNQPQH
>TRBV5-6|-
ASSLGSYTEAF
>TRBV5-1|-
ASSLPGRDGYT
>TRBV5-5|few
ASSLGDRTVEAF
>TRBV9|-
ASSVAGITDTQY
>TRBV7-2|-
ASSLSGDETGTQY
>TRBV4-1|-
ASSQVGPDTQY
>TRBV5-1|-
ASSPTPGQSSYNEQF
>TRBV19|-
ASSPQWKRVSDRHTEAF
>TRBV7-3|-
ASSLGPSSGNTIY
>TRBV6-5|-
ASRPSGTDYGYT
>TRBV28|-
ASSSGPADPY
>TRBV7-9|-
ASSFVGGTYEQY
>TRBV24-1|-
ATSEGTDTQY
>TRBV21-1|-
ASPPIWGMRLRGYEQY
>TRBV6-5|-
ASSYRGDAYEQY
>TRBV9|-
ASSASGQTYEQY
>TRBV13|-
ASSPTVTGLNTEAF
>TRBV21-1|-
ASSKERQVPTYEQY
>TRBV18|-
ASSPLGRGLSYEQY
>TRBV9|-
ASSPRMGEETQY
>TRBV6-2/TRBV6-3|-
ASSYQIAGTGYNEQF
>TRBV4-2|-
ASSPSGQGIKYGYT
>TRBV6-2/TRBV6-3|-
ASSYSRNTGELF
>TRBV19|-
ASSNPRDRGATNEKLF
>TRBV7-9|-
ASSLGRGEGETQY
>TRBV28|-
ASSTTSGRPPLSEQY
>TRBV7-9|once
ASSMIYEQY
>TRBV4-1|-
ASSHISGNTIY
>TRBV5-1|-
ASSFASGGPLHEQF